The 21 T cell receptor beta chains in this list originate from one sample, sequenced in a study of chemoradiotherapy in HPV16-positive cancers. The table came from immunoSEQ multiplex PCR; TCRdb's copy has only in-frame clones and leaves some out. The sample yields 17,000 or so clones, under 90% seen once. The sample consisted of blood, taken from a patient who underwent chemoradiotherapy. Receptors were obtained from a human donor with HPV-associated anogenital cancer.

The J gene is TRBJ2-2, the V gene TRBV12-5; no firm D call. With 0 bases removed from V and 0 bases from J, the gap between germline ends came to 8 bases. The CDR3 has 16 amino acids. The germline gives CDR1 LGHNT, CDR2 FRNRAP. CDR3 residues: CASGLVLGPNTGELFF. CDR3 coding DNA: TGTGCTAGTGGTTTGGTACTTGGACCGAACACCGGGGAGCTGTTTTTT.

The chain joins TRBV10-3 to TRBJ2-2, with D possibly matching TRBD1 (6 bases). V lost 4 bases, J lost 1 base, and 10 bases lay in between. The CDR3 is made up of 15 amino acids. Germline CDR1 reads ENHRY; CDR2 reads SYGVKD. The CDR3 loop is CAISGTDRNTGELFF. The CDR3 coding sequence is TGTGCCATCAGTGGGACGGACAGGAACACCGGGGAGCTGTTTTTT.

The chain carries TRBV28 and TRBJ1-1; no clear D gene. V was trimmed by 5 bases and J by 2 bases, leaving 15 bases between them. This CDR3 has 15 residues. Per the germline V gene, CDR1 is MDHEN and CDR2 is SYDVKM. The CDR3 DNA reads as TGTGCCAGCAGTCCGCGGGCCACGATAAACACTGAAGCTTTCTTT. This codes for CASSPRATINTEAFF.

This clone has more than one count but fewer than ten. The chain couples TRBV4-2 to TRBJ2-1; a weak D match, TRBD1 (5 bases). The V gene lost 0 bases and the J gene lost 4 bases, with 16 bases spanning the gap. In germline, CDR1 is LGHNA, CDR2 YNFKEQ. The CDR3 is made up of 17 amino acids. For the CDR3, the DNA is TGTGCCAGCAGCCAAGATAAAGGGGCCGACTCATACAATGAGCAGTTCTTC. The encoded protein is CASSQDKGADSYNEQFF.

The chain couples TRBV10-1 to TRBJ2-1; 11 bases match TRBD2. Germline trimming cut 6 bases from V and 7 bases from J; bases unmatched to any gene: 14. Germline V gene data show CDR1 as WNHNN and CDR2 as SYGVQD (reference sequence). The CDR3 is 17 residues long. The CDR3 region has the DNA TGCGCCAGCAGCACCATGACTAGCGGGATTGGTGGGAATGAGCAGTTCTTC. Encoded protein: CASSTMTSGIGGNEQFF.

The CDR3 loop is CASSPGQRIGNTIYF. The CDR3 coding sequence is TGCGCCAGCAGCCCGGGACAACGAATTGGAAACACCATATATTTT. The chain links TRBV5-1 to TRBJ1-3; possible D gene TRBD1, 6 bases. Trimming took 4 bases from V and 3 from J, leaving 14 bases between them. There are 15 residues in the CDR3. Germline V lookup: CDR1 SGHRS, CDR2 YFSETQ. The full variable domain, in which reference TRBV5-1 and TRBJ1-3 provide the parts outside the CDR3, is KAGVTQTPRYLIKTRGQQVTLSCSPISGHRSVSWYQQTPGQGLQFLFEYFSETQRNKGNFPGRFSGRQFSNSRSEMNVSTLELGDSALYLCASSPGQRIGNTIYFGEGSWLTVV.

CDR3 in amino acids: CAISSLSPYNSPLHF. The CDR3 region has the DNA TGTGCCATCAGCTCCCTAAGCCCCTATAATTCACCCCTCCACTTT. The rearrangement joins TRBV10-3 to TRBJ1-6; D unresolved. The CDR3 has 15 amino acids. Trimming took 6 bases from V and 2 from J, leaving 11 bases between them. Germline lookup yields CDR1 ENHRY and CDR2 SYGVKD.

This sequence joins TRBV7-9 and TRBJ2-7; TRBD1 matches at 9 bases. CDR3 length: 15 amino acids. J was trimmed by 3 bases and V by 4 bases; bases with no gene match: 7. Germline CDR1 is SEHNR and CDR2 is FQNEAQ (reference sequence). The CDR3 loop is CASSSLRDRVYEQYF. CDR3 nucleotides: TGTGCCAGCAGCTCCTTGAGGGACAGGGTCTACGAGCAGTACTTC.

This chain links TRBV6-5 with TRBJ2-7; no clear D gene. Trimming shortened V by 11 bases and J by 4 bases, and 6 bases separated the two germline ends. The germline V gene encodes CDR1 MNHEY and CDR2 SVGAGI. The CDR3 loop spans 9 amino acids. CDR3 nucleotides: TGTGCCGCCGGATACGAGCAGTACTTC. This translates into CAAGYEQYF.

The CDR3 reads CASSVPDIEAFF. The CDR3 bases are TGTGCCAGCAGTGTCCCGGACATTGAAGCTTTCTTT. The chain recombines TRBV6-1 with TRBJ1-1, with a weak D call TRBD1 (5 bases). V dropped 4 bases and J dropped 7 bases, with 10 bases sitting between them. Germline assignment: CDR1 MNHNS and CDR2 SASEGT. The CDR3 loop spans 12 amino acids.

The CDR3 nucleotides read TGCGCCAGCAGTCAATCCCTAGCCTCGAATGAGCAGTTCTTC. It encodes CASSQSLASNEQFF. The rearrangement joins TRBV23-1 to TRBJ2-1; TRBD2 is a possible D gene (5 bases). TRBV23-1 is an open reading frame, and its role is uncertain. The CDR3 has 14 residues. Trimming pared 0 bases from V and 7 bases from J, leaving 10 bases between.

The chain couples TRBV27 to TRBJ2-1, with D maybe TRBD2 (5 bases). With 10 bases removed from V and 4 bases from J, the gap between germline ends came to 14 bases. The CDR3 has 13 amino acids. Germline CDR1 is MNHEY and CDR2 is SMNVEV (reference sequence). The CDR3, as DNA: TGTGCCACCGGCCGGGGATGGTACAATGAGCAGTTCTTC. Amino acids: CATGRGWYNEQFF.

The chain uses TRBV11-3 and TRBJ2-6, with D hard to call. The germline V gene encodes CDR1 SGHNT and CDR2 YENEEA. Trimming left V 1 base short and J 3 bases short, with 10 bases between. This CDR3 has 16 residues. For the CDR3, the DNA is TGTGCCAGCAGCTTAGCAGGCTCCGGTGGGGCCAACGTCCTGACTTTC. As protein: CASSLAGSGGANVLTF.

The genes are TRBV30 and TRBJ1-4, with D uncertain. V lost 3 bases and J lost 7, with 9 bases in between. Germline CDR1 is GTSNPN and CDR2 is SVGIG (reference sequence). The CDR3 totals 12 residues. CDR3 in DNA: TGTGCCTGGAGGCCGTCGGGTGAAAAACTGTTTTTT. Its protein product is CAWRPSGEKLFF.

The chain couples TRBV6-1 to TRBJ1-5; perhaps TRBD1 as D (6 bases). V dropped 1 base and J dropped 6 bases, with 16 bases sitting between them. The CDR3 contains 16 residues. Germline values: CDR1 MNHNS, CDR2 SASEGT. The CDR3 DNA follows: TGTGCCAGCAGTGAAGGGGTAGGGGGAGGAGGTCAGCCCCAGCATTTT. Its translation is CASSEGVGGGGQPQHF.

The genes are TRBV7-8 and TRBJ1-1; D is unclear. CDR3 length: 17 amino acids. Trimming took 5 bases from V and 0 from J, leaving 19 bases between them. Germline lookup yields CDR1 SGHVS and CDR2 FQNEAQ. Here the CDR3 reads CASSLPLTDSMNTEAFF. The CDR3, as DNA: TGTGCCAGCAGCCTTCCGTTGACGGATTCGATGAACACTGAAGCTTTCTTT.

This clone was counted a few times. The genes are TRBV5-6 and TRBJ2-2; TRBD1 matches at 7 bases. The length of the CDR3 is 15 residues. The V and J ends lost 5 bases and 1 base, in that order; junction bases with no gene match: 5. Germline assignment: CDR1 SGHDT and CDR2 YYEEEE. This CDR3 reads CASRSRQGNTGELFF. In DNA, the CDR3 is TGTGCCAGCAGAAGCCGACAGGGGAACACCGGGGAGCTGTTTTTT.

The gene calls are TRBV28 and TRBJ2-7; 9 nucleotides line up with TRBD2. There are 14 residues in the CDR3. Germline V CDR1 and CDR2: MDHEN, SYDVKM. The ends lost 7 bases at V and 6 bases at J; junction bases unmatched: 10. CDR3 DNA sequence: TGTGCCAGCATTGGGCGGGAGGGCCTTCTCGAGCAGTACTTC. It translates to CASIGREGLLEQYF.

V gene TRBV28 combines with J gene TRBJ2-5; TRBD2 matches 7 bases. The CDR3 extends over 14 amino acids. V lost 2 bases to trimming and J lost 4 bases; unmatched junction nucleotides: 4. The V gene's germline CDR1 is MDHEN and CDR2 SYDVKM. The CDR3 coding sequence is TGTGCCAGCAGTTTAAGCGGGGCAGGAGAGACCCAGTACTTC. Its translation: CASSLSGAGETQYF.

This clone was counted a single time. CDR3 coding DNA: TGTGCCAGCAGTTTATCGGTCGGCTCCTATAATTCACCCCTCCACTTT. This translates into CASSLSVGSYNSPLHF. V is TRBV27 and J is TRBJ1-6; no clear D gene. The CDR3 is made up of 16 amino acids. V was pared by 0 bases and J by 0 bases, with 6 bases between. Looked up from germline, CDR1 is MNHEY and CDR2 is SMNVEV (reference sequence).

The chain carries TRBV6-5 and TRBJ1-2; TRBD1 aligns across 7 bases. Germline assignment: CDR1 MNHEY and CDR2 SVGAGI. This CDR3 comprises 14 residues. The V segment lost 5 bases and the J segment 4 bases; nucleotides outside the gene matches: 7. CDR3 coding DNA: TGTGCCAGCAGTGGGGACAGCATAATCTATGGCTACACCTTC. This sequence encodes CASSGDSIIYGYTF.